Shown below are 26 T cell receptor beta chains from a single sample sequenced in a study of blood T cell repertoires in COVID-19. Sequencing was performed with immunoSEQ multiplex PCR; in TCRdb, only in-frame clones are kept and a portion is missing. The sample records about 21,000 clones, about 80% being singletons. Sequences were obtained from peripheral blood. Source of these receptors: a human donor in a cohort sampled during active COVID-19.

V is TRBV5-8 and J is TRBJ1-1, with 9 positions matching TRBD1. The CDR3 spans 15 residues. V was clipped by 3 bases and J by 1 base; unmatched bases: 4. Germline CDR1 reads SGHTS; CDR2 reads YDEGEE. The CDR3 spells CASSSRGQGNTEAFF. The DNA of the CDR3 is TGTGCCAGCAGCTCCCGGGGACAGGGGAACACTGAAGCTTTCTTT.

The J gene is TRBJ1-2, the V gene TRBV7-8; 9 nucleotides align to TRBD1. The V gene's germline CDR1 is SGHVS and CDR2 FQNEAQ. Trimming cost V 5 bases and J 4 bases; bases outside gene matches: 8. The CDR3 totals 15 residues. In DNA, the CDR3 is TGTGCCAGCAGCCCGGGGGAGGGACAGGGCTATGGCTACACCTTC. This gives the protein CASSPGEGQGYGYTF.

The rearrangement joins TRBV11-2 to TRBJ1-1; D unclear. The CDR3 sequence is 13 residues long. V lost 5 bases and J lost 11, with 18 bases in between. Germline lookup yields CDR1 SGHAT and CDR2 FQNNGV. Here the CDR3 reads CASSPRPRQYAFF. DNA of the CDR3: TGTGCCAGCAGCCCCCGTCCCCGACAATACGCTTTCTTT.

This clone has just a few counts. The CDR3 DNA reads as TGTGCCTCCGTGGGGGACTATAGCAATCAGCCCCAGCATTTT. Protein product: CASVGDYSNQPQHF. The rearrangement uses TRBV19 and TRBJ1-5, with D possibly TRBD1 on 5 matching bases. Trimming pared 11 bases from V and 0 bases from J, leaving 14 bases between. Germline V gene lookup returns CDR1 LNHDA and CDR2 SQIVND (reference sequence). This CDR3 is built from 14 residues.

This chain joins TRBV19 and TRBJ1-5; 8 bases align to TRBD1. The germline V gene encodes CDR1 LNHDA and CDR2 SQIVND (reference sequence). Trimming took 4 bases from V and 3 from J; bases not matched to a gene: 17. The CDR3 covers 19 residues. CDR3 loop: CASSTRTGSIPINNQPQHF. As DNA, the CDR3 is TGTGCCAGTAGTACCAGGACAGGGTCAATCCCTATAAACAATCAGCCCCAGCATTTT. Combining the CDR3 with reference TRBV19 and TRBJ1-5 gives the whole variable domain DGGITQSPKYLFRKEGQNVTLSCEQNLNHDAMYWYRQDPGQGLRLIYYSQIVNDFQKGDIAEGYSVSREKKESFPLTVTSAQKNPTAFYLCASSTRTGSIPINNQPQHFGDGTRLSIL.

The chain joins TRBV4-1 to TRBJ2-6; D not resolved. Germline V gene data show CDR1 as MGHRA and CDR2 as YSYEKL. V gave up 2 bases and J gave up 6 bases, with 14 bases separating them. The CDR3 has 16 amino acids. The CDR3 here is CASSQPSDNPANVLTF. The CDR3 DNA reads as TGCGCCAGCAGCCAACCTTCAGATAACCCGGCCAACGTCCTGACTTTC.

The V call is TRBV4-3, the J call TRBJ2-1; no clear D. CDR1 LGHNA and CDR2 YSLEER come from the germline V gene. Trimming removed 0 bases at V and 12 bases at J, with 18 bases between. The CDR3 sequence is 15 residues long. Written as DNA, the CDR3 is TGCGCCAGCAGCCAAGAGCTGGCTACGGGTTTTGGGCAGTTCTTC. Protein: CASSQELATGFGQFF.

V is TRBV27 and J is TRBJ2-7; no clear D. The CDR3 spans 13 residues. Trimming removed 2 bases at V and 4 bases at J, with 9 bases between. Germline V lookup: CDR1 MNHEY, CDR2 SMNVEV (reference sequence). DNA of the CDR3: TGTGCCAGCAGTTTAAGTTCAGGATACGAGCAGTACTTC. Protein: CASSLSSGYEQYF.

This clone has more than one count but fewer than ten. This rearrangement joins TRBV2 to TRBJ1-1; D gene uncertain. With 4 bases removed from V and 4 bases from J, the gap between germline ends came to 10 bases. From germline, CDR1 is SNHLY and CDR2 FYNNEI. This CDR3 contains 13 residues. CDR3 nucleotides: TGTGCCAGCAGTGTGACTCCCGGCACTGAAGCTTTCTTT. It encodes CASSVTPGTEAFF. Using reference TRBV2 and TRBJ1-1 for the parts outside the CDR3, the full variable domain is EPEVTQTPSHQVTQMGQEVILRCVPISNHLYFYWYRQILGQKVEFLVSFYNNEISEKSEIFDDQFSVERPDGSNFTLKIRSTKLEDSAMYFCASSVTPGTEAFFGQGTRLTVV.

V is TRBV11-2 and J is TRBJ2-2, with 9 bases matching TRBD1. V lost 3 bases, J lost 0 bases, and 2 bases stayed unmatched. This CDR3 is 16 amino acids long. The germline V gene encodes CDR1 SGHAT and CDR2 FQNNGV. CDR3 sequence (DNA): TGTGCCAGCAGCTTTCGGACAGGGGCGAACACCGGGGAGCTGTTTTTT. It codes for CASSFRTGANTGELFF. Full variable domain (missing parts from reference TRBV11-2 and TRBJ2-2): EAGVAQSPRYKIIEKRQSVAFWCNPISGHATLYWYQQILGQGPKLLIQFQNNGVVDDSQLPKDRFSAERLKGVDSTLKIQPAKLEDSAVYLCASSFRTGANTGELFFGEGSRLTVL.

The chain uses TRBV5-1 and TRBJ1-1; D may be TRBD1 (5 bases). This CDR3 comprises 17 residues. Trimming took 0 bases from V and 1 from J, leaving 16 bases between them. Germline V gene sequence: CDR1 SGHRS, CDR2 YFSETQ. The chain's CDR3 is CASSLDARRQTNTEAFF. CDR3 bases: TGCGCCAGCAGCTTGGACGCTCGTCGACAGACGAACACTGAAGCTTTCTTT. The entire variable domain, with the rest obtained from reference TRBV5-1 and TRBJ1-1, is as follows: KAGVTQTPRYLIKTRGQQVTLSCSPISGHRSVSWYQQTPGQGLQFLFEYFSETQRNKGNFPGRFSGRQFSNSRSEMNVSTLELGDSALYLCASSLDARRQTNTEAFFGQGTRLTVV.

V gene TRBV7-8 combines with J gene TRBJ1-2; 7 bases map to TRBD1. J lost 1 base, V lost 5 bases, and 10 bases had no gene match. There are 16 residues in the CDR3. The germline V gene encodes CDR1 SGHVS and CDR2 FQNEAQ. The CDR3, as DNA: TGTGCCAGCAGCGGAAAGACAGGGAACGGTAACTATGGCTACACCTTC. Amino acid sequence: CASSGKTGNGNYGYTF.

The chain carries TRBV5-1 and TRBJ2-5, with TRBD1 as a possible D gene (7 bases). Germline lookup yields CDR1 SGHRS and CDR2 YFSETQ. This CDR3 has 15 residues. V was trimmed by 4 bases and J by 3 bases, leaving 16 bases between them. CDR3 sequence reads: CASSAGQLHEETQYF. CDR3 nucleotides: TGCGCCAGCAGCGCGGGACAGCTACATGAAGAGACCCAGTACTTC.

This chain links TRBV4-2 with TRBJ1-1; 8 nucleotides line up with TRBD1. The V gene end was trimmed by 1 base and the J gene end by 0 bases; junction bases not matched to a gene: 1. The CDR3 runs 15 residues. Germline V gene lookup returns CDR1 LGHNA and CDR2 YNFKEQ. CDR3 sequence (DNA): TGTGCCAGCAGCCAAGGGACAGGGATGAACACTGAAGCTTTCTTT. Translation gives CASSQGTGMNTEAFF.

The chain uses TRBV5-1 and TRBJ2-3, with D possibly TRBD1 on 6 matching bases. Germline V lookup: CDR1 SGHRS, CDR2 YFSETQ. The CDR3 contains 17 residues. V lost 5 bases and J 0 bases, leaving 19 bases between the germline ends. The CDR3 region is CASSPFQGISSTDTQYF. The CDR3 nucleotides are TGCGCCAGCAGTCCATTTCAGGGGATATCTAGCACAGATACGCAGTATTTT.

The V and J genes are TRBV19 and TRBJ1-4; D gene ambiguous. The CDR3 contains 15 residues. Per the germline V gene, CDR1 is LNHDA and CDR2 is SQIVND (reference sequence). Deletions cut 1 base from V and 7 bases from J, with 13 bases between. The CDR3 protein is CASSIGAISVEKLFF. In DNA, the CDR3 is TGTGCCAGTAGTATAGGGGCAATTTCAGTTGAAAAACTGTTTTTT.

The chain couples TRBV6-1 to TRBJ1-1; perhaps TRBD1 as D (6 bases). V lost 3 bases to trimming and J lost 8 bases, with 13 bases between them. Germline CDR1 and CDR2: MNHNS and SASEGT. The CDR3 sequence is 13 residues long. The CDR3 DNA reads as TGTGCCAGCAGTGAGGGCAGGGGCTCAGAAGCTTTCTTT. It specifies CASSEGRGSEAFF.

The rearrangement joins TRBV2 to TRBJ1-5; 9 nucleotides agree with TRBD1. Trimming took 3 bases from V and 5 from J; bases not matched to a gene: 5. Germline CDR1 SNHLY, CDR2 FYNNEI. The CDR3 length is 15 residues. CDR3 coding DNA: TGTGCCAGCAGTGACCGGACAGGGGAGGATCAGCCCCAGCATTTT. Its protein is CASSDRTGEDQPQHF. Combining the CDR3 with reference TRBV2 and TRBJ1-5 gives the whole variable domain EPEVTQTPSHQVTQMGQEVILRCVPISNHLYFYWYRQILGQKVEFLVSFYNNEISEKSEIFDDQFSVERPDGSNFTLKIRSTKLEDSAMYFCASSDRTGEDQPQHFGDGTRLSIL.

J is TRBJ2-1 and V is TRBV7-9, with 8 bases aligning to TRBD2. The V gene's germline CDR1 is SEHNR and CDR2 FQNEAQ (reference sequence). The CDR3 runs 15 residues. V shed 2 bases and J 9 bases; nucleotides not matched to a gene: 9. DNA of the CDR3: TGTGCCAGCAGCTTACTTCCGGGACTAGGGACTGAGCAGTTCTTC. This sequence encodes CASSLLPGLGTEQFF. The variable domain in full, completed from reference TRBV7-9 and TRBJ2-1, reads DTGVSQNPRHKITKRGQNVTFRCDPISEHNRLYWYRQTLGQGPEFLTYFQNEAQLEKSRLLSDRFSAERPKGSFSTLEIQRTEQGDSAMYLCASSLLPGLGTEQFFGPGTRLTVL.

The chain carries TRBV10-3 and TRBJ1-1; D not resolved. This CDR3 spans 13 amino acids. V lost 8 bases, J lost 5 bases, and 15 bases lay in between. The germline V gene encodes CDR1 ENHRY and CDR2 SYGVKD. The CDR3 bases are TGTGCCATCTGGAGCATAGGGAGGACTGAAGCTTTCTTT. Translated: CAIWSIGRTEAFF.

This chain links TRBV7-2 with TRBJ1-1; D uncertain. Germline V gives CDR1 SGHTA, CDR2 FQGNSA. The ends were cut back, 4 bases at V and 2 bases at J, with 8 bases in the middle. This CDR3 is built from 13 residues. CDR3 DNA sequence: TGTGCCAGCAGCTCGTCGGTTAACACTGAAGCTTTCTTT. Its protein is CASSSSVNTEAFF.

This chain uses TRBV6-5 with TRBJ1-3, with D maybe TRBD1 (6 bases). CDR1 and CDR2 (germline): MNHEY, SVGAGI. V lost 6 bases to trimming and J lost 1 base, with 7 bases between them. The CDR3 covers 13 residues. CDR3 amino acids: CASRGASGNTIYF. The CDR3 DNA sequence: TGTGCCAGCAGGGGGGCGTCTGGAAACACCATATATTTT.

This clone was found a few times. This chain links TRBV6-5 with TRBJ2-5; 7 bases are a match to TRBD2. Trimming removed 11 bases from V and 2 bases from J; junction bases left unmatched: 14. This CDR3 comprises 15 residues. Looked up from germline, CDR1 is MNHEY and CDR2 is SVGAGI. As DNA, the CDR3 is TGTGCCTCGCAATTGGTGGCGGGGGTACAAGAGACCCAGTACTTC. Its translation is CASQLVAGVQETQYF.

V and J are TRBV5-8 and TRBJ1-4; 10 bases line up with TRBD1. The CDR3 has 15 residues. CDR1 and CDR2 from the germline V gene are SGHTS and YDEGEE. The ends lost 4 bases at V and 10 bases at J; junction bases unmatched: 10. The CDR3 reads CASSRTGGILGKLFF. CDR3 coding DNA: TGTGCCAGCAGCCGGACAGGGGGAATCCTCGGAAAACTGTTTTTT.

The chain recombines TRBV2 with TRBJ2-7; the D gene is possibly TRBD2 (5 bases). CDR3 length: 11 residues. Trimming took off 6 bases at V and 4 bases at J, with 7 bases between the two ends. Per germline, CDR1 SNHLY and CDR2 FYNNEI. CDR3 sequence: CASSGDYEQYF. In DNA, the CDR3 is TGTGCCAGCAGCGGGGATTACGAGCAGTACTTC.

The genes are TRBV28 and TRBJ2-3; D may be TRBD1 (6 bases). The V end was cut by 8 bases, the J end by 3 bases, with 18 bases between. The CDR3 totals 15 residues. The germline V gene has CDR1 MDHEN and CDR2 SYDVKM. The CDR3, as DNA: TGTGCCAGCCGCCGAACAGGGTCAGGGACAGATACGCAGTATTTT. It encodes CASRRTGSGTDTQYF.